The T cell receptor beta chain under discussion was sequenced for a study of T-cell memory formation after mild COVID-19. Study-level points and caveats: Clones contracting day 15 to 85 were balanced CD4/CD8; later expanders leaned CD4+. Memory sampled before infection contained some responding clones, suggesting cross-reactive memory joined.

For this clonotype: The antigen remains unidentified.

The CDR3 extends over 16 amino acids. Trimming cost V 4 bases and J 2 bases, with 17 bases left between them. From germline, CDR1 is MGHRA and CDR2 YSYEKL. TCRdb reprocessed the 5' RACE reads via MiXCR and lists one record per CDR3 protein. The table shows 400,000 to 500,000 distinct CDR3 sequences, with roughly 26% occurring only once. The sequence was collected from an adult woman who had mild COVID-19 (a few samples of this study predate the infection). Cell type and time point are not known. J is TRBJ1-2 and V is TRBV4-1; D is ambiguous. Input material: PBMCs or a T cell subset sorted from them (not recorded which). The CDR3 DNA reads TGCGCCAGCAGCCCCGGAAGAGCCCGGAACAACTATGGCTACACCTTC. Translating gives CASSPGRARNNYGYTF.